Listed here are 3 T cell receptor beta chains from one sample, sequenced in a study of cytomegalovirus exposure and HLA in healthy donors. Amplification used 60 Vbeta primers and 13 Jbeta primers. Sequenced by immunoSEQ multiplex PCR; TCRdb stores in-frame clones only, minus some. The table records 110,000 or so clones, approximately 86% of them present only once. Material for sequencing was PBMCs. These receptors all stem from a man between 18 and 29 years old in good health and CMV-seronegative.

V gene TRBV7-2 combines with J gene TRBJ2-1; 12 positions match TRBD2. CDR1 SGHTA and CDR2 FQGNSA come from the germline V gene. The ends lost 5 bases at V and 7 bases at J; junction bases unmatched: 6. This CDR3 region has 15 residues. The CDR3 protein is CASSPQGTSGNEQFF. The CDR3 nucleotides read TGTGCCAGCAGCCCACAAGGGACTAGCGGGAATGAGCAGTTCTTC.

V gene TRBV5-1 combines with J gene TRBJ2-1; a possible D gene is TRBD1 (5 bases). The CDR3 is 14 residues long. Germline V gene sequence: CDR1 SGHRS, CDR2 YFSETQ. V lost 4 bases and J 6 bases, leaving 14 bases between the germline ends. CDR3 nucleotides: TGCGCCAGCAGCCTGGACATGTTTACCAATGAGCAGTTCTTC. Its translation is CASSLDMFTNEQFF.

The chain combines TRBV4-1 with TRBJ2-1, with D possibly TRBD2 on 7 matching bases. CDR3 length equals 16 residues. Germline loops: CDR1 MGHRA, CDR2 YSYEKL. The V and J ends lost 4 bases and 1 base respectively, with 14 bases between them. The CDR3 nucleotides are TGCGCCAGCAGCCGGGCTGGGAGGGGGTCCTACAATGAGCAGTTCTTC. This translates into CASSRAGRGSYNEQFF.